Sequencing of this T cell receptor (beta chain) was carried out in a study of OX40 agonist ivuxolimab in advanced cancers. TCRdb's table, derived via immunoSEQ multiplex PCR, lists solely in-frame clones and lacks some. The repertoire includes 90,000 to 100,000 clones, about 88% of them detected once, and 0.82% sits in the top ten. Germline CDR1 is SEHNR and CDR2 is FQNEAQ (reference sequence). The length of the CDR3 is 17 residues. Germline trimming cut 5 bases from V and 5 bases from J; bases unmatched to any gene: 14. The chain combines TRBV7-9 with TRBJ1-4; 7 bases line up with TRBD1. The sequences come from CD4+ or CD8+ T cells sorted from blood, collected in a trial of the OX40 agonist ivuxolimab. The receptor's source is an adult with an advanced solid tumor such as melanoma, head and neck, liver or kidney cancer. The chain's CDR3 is CASSPGGSRGSNEKLFF. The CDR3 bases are TGTGCCAGCAGCCCAGGGGGGAGCCGGGGTTCAAATGAAAAACTGTTTTTT.